This T cell receptor beta chain derives from a study of blood T cell repertoires in COVID-19. Overall study context: The United States, Italy and Spain were the sources of the acute and convalescent COVID-19 samples. In each case, the material was cDNA or gDNA derived from T cells, B-cell-depleted T cells, or PBMCs.

The V and J ends lost 4 bases and 11 bases respectively, with 14 bases between them. CDR3 length: 13 residues. This table comes from immunoSEQ multiplex PCR, and its TCRdb copy is limited to in-frame clones, with some not included. The table lists 470,000 or so clones, about 90% of them singletons, with approximately 2% in the top ten. This chain joins TRBV12-3 or TRBV12-4 and TRBJ2-2; no clear D. The sequence was obtained from a woman under 30 with acute COVID-19. Sequenced input: PBMCs or T cells enriched from blood (not recorded which). Here the CDR3 DNA reads TGTGCCAGCAGTTCAACCACTATCACCGAGCTGTTTTTT. This sequence encodes CASSSTTITELFF.